The entry below describes one T cell receptor beta chain. Per germline, CDR1 SQVTM and CDR2 ANQGSEA. J lost 6 bases, V lost 7 bases, and 12 bases had no gene match. The CDR3 is made up of 14 amino acids. Treatment described: preoperative locoregional IRX-2 cytokine immunotherapy. Samples came from a phase Ib trial of preoperative locoregional IRX-2 cytokine immunotherapy. The source of the sample is a study of preoperative IRX-2 immunotherapy in early breast cancer. Libraries were prepared by immunoSEQ multiplex PCR; TCRdb keeps only in-frame clonotypes and omits some of them. The sample lists about 23,000 clones; 80% to 90% were seen once.

This chain uses TRBV29-1 with TRBJ1-1; 9 bases fit TRBD1. The receptor was isolated from a human donor with breast cancer. This sample comprised tumor tissue, obtained after IRX-2 immunotherapy. The CDR3 reads CSAGTGNFKAEAFF. The DNA for the CDR3 is TGCAGCGCCGGGACAGGGAATTTTAAGGCTGAAGCTTTCTTT.